This paragraph reports one T cell receptor (beta chain). Its antigen is currently unknown. This sample is part of a study of shared clonotypes between healthy human individuals. Libraries were prepared by immunoSEQ multiplex PCR; TCRdb keeps only in-frame clonotypes and omits some of them. The data hold some 2.3 million clones, with 93% observed a single time. Study-wide findings and caveats: Several donors shared about 5% of their naive CD4 clonotypes. In contrast to clonotypes shared by all four donors, non-shared clonotypes had lower generation probabilities.

There were only Caucasian adults among the donors, and all lived in Nashville, Tennessee. Both subsets, CD45RA+ naive and CD45RA-negative memory, were split from the CD4+ cells. CDR1 and CDR2 from the germline V gene are SGHRS and YFSETQ. Losses at the gene ends were 7 bases for V and 2 bases for J; bases not matched to a gene: 11. CDR3 length equals 17 residues. This chain joins TRBV5-1 and TRBJ2-1; TRBD2 agrees at 11 bases. This TCR was recovered from a man aged 18 to 30 in good health. Some clones in this sample may be carry-over from other donors' samples. The specimen sequenced was naive CD4+ T cells from PBMCs. Subset here: CD45RA+ positively selected. This chain's CDR3 is CASAPLAGGITYNEQFF. The CDR3 DNA sequence: TGCGCCAGCGCCCCTCTAGCGGGAGGTATCACCTACAATGAGCAGTTCTTC.